This passage covers 23 T cell receptor beta chains from one sample sequenced in a study of radiotherapy plus CTLA-4 blockade in lung cancer. Profiled with immunoSEQ multiplex PCR; TCRdb holds only in-frame clones, not every one. This sample has some 100,000 clones, with more than 65% found just once. This material consisted of peripheral blood, taken from a patient treated with radiotherapy plus ipilimumab. The receptors originated from a human donor with non-small cell lung cancer who had a partial response to radiotherapy plus ipilimumab.

The chain couples TRBV6-6 to TRBJ2-1; TRBD1 matches 7 bases. The CDR3 is 14 amino acids. Germline-derived CDR1 and CDR2 are MNHNY and SVGAGI (reference sequence). Trimming removed 7 bases from V and 5 bases from J; junction bases left unmatched: 8. The CDR3 nucleotides read TGTGCCAGCACGAACCCACAGGGGAACAATGAGCAGTTCTTC. As protein: CASTNPQGNNEQFF.

V gene TRBV5-1 combines with J gene TRBJ2-3; tentatively, D is TRBD1 (6 bases). The length of the CDR3 is 17 residues. Germline CDR1 reads SGHRS; CDR2 reads YFSETQ. The ends were cut back, 1 base at V and 1 base at J, with 16 bases in the middle. The CDR3 sequence is CASSLNLQGPGTDTQYF. The CDR3 DNA reads TGCGCCAGCAGCTTGAACCTTCAGGGGCCCGGCACAGATACGCAGTATTTT.

The rearrangement links TRBV27 to TRBJ2-7; 7 bases agree with TRBD2. The junction had 5 bases not matched to a gene; V was cut back by 3 bases and J by 3 bases. Germline V CDR1 and CDR2: MNHEY, SMNVEV (reference sequence). The CDR3 length is 14 residues. CDR3 protein: CASSFGGNLYEQYF. The CDR3 region has the DNA TGTGCCAGCAGTTTCGGGGGGAACCTCTACGAGCAGTACTTC.

The rearrangement links TRBV5-4 to TRBJ2-1; 9 bases are shared with TRBD2. Germline CDR1 and CDR2: SGHNT and YYREEE (reference sequence). The CDR3 totals 16 residues. With 0 bases clipped from V and 7 bases from J, the junction kept 8 bases outside the gene matches. CDR3 DNA: TGTGCCAGCAGCTTGGCTCTAGCGGGACATCTGAATGAGCAGTTCTTC. Translated: CASSLALAGHLNEQFF.

The chain links TRBV27 to TRBJ2-7, with 9 positions matching TRBD2. The CDR3 has 17 amino acids. The junction had 15 bases not matched to a gene; V was cut back by 5 bases and J by 4 bases. Looked up from germline, CDR1 is MNHEY and CDR2 is SMNVEV (reference sequence). This CDR3 is CASSPTLGLAGGYEQYV. The DNA of the CDR3 is TGTGCCAGCAGTCCGACTTTAGGACTGGCGGGAGGGTACGAGCAGTACGTC.

In regard to this clone: Germline is not matched at one junction end, which may reflect a read error. This sample includes further DNA sequences coding for the same CDR3. The V call is TRBV4-2, the J call TRBJ1-1; no definite D call. The CDR3 contains 15 residues. CDR1 is LGHNA, CDR2 YNFKEQ, per germline. CDR3 loop: CASSQLGVMNTEAFF. The CDR3 bases are TGTGCCAGCAGCCAATTGGGCGTAATGAACACTGAAGCCTTCTTT.

The genes are TRBV9 and TRBJ1-2, with D possibly being TRBD1 (5 bases). Germline values: CDR1 SGDLS, CDR2 YYNGEE. The CDR3 loop spans 19 amino acids. V gave up 0 bases and J gave up 6 bases, with 27 bases separating them. The CDR3, as DNA: TGTGCCAGCAGCGTAGGGGCGATAAGGACAAAGGTCTCGGGGGATGGCTACACCTTC. The encoded protein is CASSVGAIRTKVSGDGYTF.

The chain recombines TRBV7-9 with TRBJ2-5; tentatively, D is TRBD1 (6 bases). This CDR3 comprises 15 residues. CDR1 is SEHNR and CDR2 is FQNEAQ in the germline V gene (reference sequence). Trimming took off 6 bases at V and 5 bases at J, with 19 bases between the two ends. The CDR3 reads CASSPGTLGSETQYF. CDR3 coding DNA: TGTGCCAGCAGTCCCGGGACACTGGGGTCGGAGACCCAGTACTTC.

The rearrangement joins TRBV19 to TRBJ1-2; 7 positions agree with TRBD1. The CDR3 has 12 residues. V lost 10 bases to trimming and J lost 4 bases; unmatched junction nucleotides: 6. CDR1 LNHDA and CDR2 SQIVND come from the germline V gene (reference sequence). In DNA form, the CDR3 reads TGTGCCACCGGACAGGTCTCCTATGGCTACACCTTC. It is translated as CATGQVSYGYTF.

This clone has more than one count but fewer than ten. The same CDR3 is also encoded by other DNA sequences in this sample. This chain connects TRBV19 to TRBJ1-5, with TRBD1 as a possible D gene (5 bases). V was trimmed by 8 bases and J by 2 bases, leaving 7 bases between them. CDR3 length equals 12 residues. Germline-derived CDR1 and CDR2 are LNHDA and SQIVND (reference sequence). CDR3 sequence reads: CASGQGNQPQHF. The DNA for the CDR3 is TGTGCCAGTGGACAAGGCAATCAGCCCCAGCATTTT.

The chain combines TRBV7-8 with TRBJ2-7; a weak D match, TRBD2 (5 bases). V was clipped by 6 bases and J by 2 bases, with 11 bases between them. This CDR3 has 13 residues. From germline, CDR1 is SGHVS and CDR2 FQNEAQ. The CDR3 coding sequence is TGTGCCAGCAGGCCCCCGACTACCTACGAGCAGTACTTC. As protein: CASRPPTTYEQYF.

The gene calls are TRBV30 and TRBJ2-1; 14 positions match TRBD2. Germline V gives CDR1 GTSNPN, CDR2 SVGIG (reference sequence). With V trimmed by 7 bases and J by 4 bases, 12 bases remained unmatched. The CDR3 spans 17 residues. The CDR3 loop is CASRLAGGVFGYNEQFF. The CDR3 DNA reads as TGTGCCTCCAGACTAGCGGGAGGGGTTTTCGGGTACAATGAGCAGTTCTTC.

The chain is built from TRBV5-4 and TRBJ2-5; 7 bases match TRBD2. TRBJ2-7 matches the DNA end more closely, so the J call is doubtful. CDR1 is SGHNT and CDR2 is YYREEE in the germline V gene (reference sequence). The CDR3 covers 16 residues. In nucleotides, the CDR3 is TGTGCCAGCAGCTTGGTGGGAGGGGCAGGGTCCTACGAGCAGTACTTC. It specifies CASSLVGGAGSYEQYF.

The V gene is TRBV5-1, the J gene TRBJ1-2; D possibly corresponds to TRBD1 (5 bases). V was pared by 2 bases and J by 7 bases, with 15 bases between. CDR3 length equals 14 residues. Germline CDR1 reads SGHRS; CDR2 reads YFSETQ. The CDR3 nucleotides are TGCGCCAGCAGCTTTGCGGGACCAGTGAGTGGCTACACCTTC. This codes for CASSFAGPVSGYTF.

This chain uses TRBV5-6 with TRBJ2-5; 8 nucleotides agree with TRBD2. Trimming took 2 bases from V and 4 from J; bases not matched to a gene: 10. Germline-derived CDR1 and CDR2 are SGHDT and YYEEEE. There are 16 residues in the CDR3. CDR3 DNA sequence: TGTGCCAGCAGCTTCGCGGGAGGTGGGGTAGGAGAGACCCAGTACTTC. Protein sequence: CASSFAGGGVGETQYF.

The chain couples TRBV9 to TRBJ1-5, with 9 nucleotides matching TRBD1. CDR3 length: 15 amino acids. CDR1 is SGDLS, CDR2 YYNGEE, per germline. The ends lost 4 bases at V and 6 bases at J; junction bases unmatched: 8. CDR3 in DNA: TGTGCCAGCAGCCCCCGGACAGGGGTGTTTCAGCCCCAGCATTTT. As protein: CASSPRTGVFQPQHF.

The genes are TRBV5-1 and TRBJ2-1, with D hard to call. V was cut by 4 bases and J by 9 bases, with 11 bases left in between. The CDR3 is 12 amino acids. CDR1 is SGHRS, CDR2 YFSETQ, per germline. DNA of the CDR3: TGCGCCAGCAGCCAGGCCTTAAGTGAGCAGTTCTTC. This encodes CASSQALSEQFF.

V and J are TRBV4-1 and TRBJ2-1; 10 nucleotides agree with TRBD2. The CDR3 consists of 18 residues. Germline-derived CDR1 and CDR2 are MGHRA and YSYEKL. V shed 1 base, J shed 2 bases, and the junction held 8 bases outside the gene matches. The CDR3 sequence: CASSQVTIAGGPYNEQFF. In DNA form, the CDR3 reads TGCGCCAGCAGCCAAGTGACGATAGCGGGAGGACCCTACAATGAGCAGTTCTTC.

V usage is TRBV11-2 and J usage is TRBJ1-2, with D perhaps matching TRBD1 (6 bases). This CDR3 has 15 residues. Germline V gene sequence: CDR1 SGHAT, CDR2 FQNNGV. Trimming stripped 4 bases from V and 2 bases from J, with 14 bases between. The CDR3 is CASSSTLGHNYGYTF. CDR3 sequence (DNA): TGTGCCAGCAGCTCAACTTTGGGACACAACTATGGCTACACCTTC.

The chain carries TRBV25-1 and TRBJ1-1; D gene unclear. Germline values: CDR1 MGHDK, CDR2 SYGVNS. The CDR3 runs 14 residues. Trimming removed 6 bases at V and 3 bases at J, with 14 bases between. CDR3 DNA: TGTGCCAGCAGCCGGCCGGGGTTGTACACTGAAGCTTTCTTT. Amino acid sequence: CASSRPGLYTEAFF.

The rearrangement uses TRBV6-5 and TRBJ1-5; a possible D gene is TRBD1 (5 bases). V lost 6 bases, J lost 9 bases, and 15 bases lay in between. This CDR3 is built from 13 residues. Germline V gene sequence: CDR1 MNHEY, CDR2 SVGAGI. The CDR3 region has the DNA TGTGCCAGCAGCGGGACTGCCCTTAGGCCCCAGCATTTT. Its translation: CASSGTALRPQHF.

This rearrangement joins TRBV5-1 to TRBJ1-1, with unresolved D. Trimming cost V 2 bases and J 3 bases, with 11 bases left between them. In germline, CDR1 is SGHRS, CDR2 YFSETQ. The CDR3 contains 14 residues. CDR3 sequence (DNA): TGCGCCAGCAGCTTACAACCTAGAGACACTGAAGCTTTCTTT. It yields the protein CASSLQPRDTEAFF.

J is TRBJ2-5 and V is TRBV4-1, with 15 nucleotides matching TRBD2. This CDR3 region has 18 residues. V trimming: 0 bases; J trimming: 4 bases; junction bases outside the gene matches: 6. Looked up from germline, CDR1 is MGHRA and CDR2 is YSYEKL. This CDR3 reads CASSQDRGLAGGRETQYF. The CDR3 coding sequence is TGCGCCAGCAGCCAAGATCGGGGACTAGCGGGAGGACGAGAGACCCAGTACTTC.